A selection of T cell receptor beta chains follows, all from one sample in a study of shared clonotypes between healthy human individuals. Assay: immunoSEQ multiplex PCR; the TCRdb copy retains only in-frame clones and omits some. The data show around 940,000 clones, about 80% seen once. Sequenced material: memory CD4+ T cells sorted from blood. The receptors originated from a young man in good health. Each CDR3 is given with its conserved first and last residue. Fields, in order: CDR3 length, D gene, J gene, V gene, clone size, CDR3 DNA, CDR3 protein. D genes are given only for firm matches. Part of the rows lack a size; the others show once, few, many or a class for expanded clones.

14 | TRBD1 | TRBJ2-7 | TRBV28 | many | TGTGCCAGCAGTTTACTGACAGGGACCTACGAGCAGTACTTC | CASSLLTGTYEQYF
16 | . | TRBJ2-7 | TRBV2 | . | TGTGCCAGCAGCCAAACTAGGTTTCTAAGCTCCTACGAGCAGTACTTC | CASSQTRFLSSYEQYF
13 | . | TRBJ2-7 | TRBV29-1 | . | TGCAGCGTTGAAGGGCGCAGTCCGTCCGAGCAGTACTTC | CSVEGRSPSEQYF
13 | . | TRBJ1-3 | TRBV7-2 | . | TGTGCCAGCAGCTTAGTATTTGGAAACACCATATATTTT | CASSLVFGNTIYF
14 | . | TRBJ2-5 | TRBV18 | . | TGTGCCAGCTCACCGATTCCAGGTCAAGAGACCCAGTACTTC | CASSPIPGQETQYF
17 | TRBD1 | TRBJ1-1 | TRBV4-1 | . | TGCGCCAGCAGCCAATTTCCCAGACAGGGGGCGTGGACTGAAGCTTTCTTT | CASSQFPRQGAWTEAFF
15 | . | TRBJ1-1 | TRBV2 | . | TGTGCCAGCAGTGTAACAGGAGGGGTCGGCACTGAAGCTTTCTTT | CASSVTGGVGTEAFF
14 | . | TRBJ2-1 | TRBV18 | . | TGTGCCAGCTCACCACAGAGTGGTTACAATGAGCAGTTCTTC | CASSPQSGYNEQFF
13 | TRBD2 | TRBJ2-2 | TRBV19 | . | TGTGCCAGTAGTATATCGAGCGGGAGGGAGCTGTTTTTT | CASSISSGRELFF
14 | . | TRBJ1-1 | TRBV21-1 | few | TGTGCCAGCAGCAGTCGGGCGGGGGGCACTGAAGCTTTCTTT | CASSSRAGGTEAFF
11 | . | TRBJ1-4 | TRBV6-1 | . | TGTGCCAGCAGAATGGACGGTAGACTGTTTTTT | CASRMDGRLFF
16 | . | TRBJ1-1 | TRBV18 | . | TGTGCCAGCTCAGAACAGGGTCTATCCATGAACACTGAAGCTTTCTTT | CASSEQGLSMNTEAFF
13 | TRBD1 | TRBJ1-4 | TRBV2 | . | TGTGCCAGCAACATCCGGGACAGTGAAAAACTGTTTTTT | CASNIRDSEKLFF
15 | TRBD2 | TRBJ2-7 | TRBV30 | . | TGTGCCTGGAGTGTTGAGGGCGGGGGGGCCTACGAGCAGTACTTC | CAWSVEGGGAYEQYF
14 | . | TRBJ2-7 | TRBV4-3 | . | TGCGCCAGCAGCCAAGATTTGGTGCCGTACGAGCAGTACTTC | CASSQDLVPYEQYF
11 | . | TRBJ2-2 | TRBV6-5 | . | TGTGCCAGCAGTCGCACCGGGGAGCTGTTTTTT | CASSRTGELFF
15 | TRBD1 | TRBJ1-1 | TRBV7-9 | . | TGTGCCAGCAGCTCAGACAGGGGAGGGCACACTGAAGCTTTCTTT | CASSSDRGGHTEAFF
13 | . | TRBJ2-3 | TRBV5-4 | . | TGTGCCAGCAGCTTGCCAACAACAGATACGCAGTATTTT | CASSLPTTDTQYF
14 | . | TRBJ1-6 | TRBV18 | . | TGTGCCAGCTCACCACCCAGGGTCAATTCACCCCTCCACTTT | CASSPPRVNSPLHF
13 | TRBD1 | TRBJ2-7 | TRBV6-6 | . | TGTGCCAGTAATCCGGGACAGTCCTACGAGCAGTACTTC | CASNPGQSYEQYF
12 | . | TRBJ1-2 | TRBV6-6 | . | TGTGCCAGCAGCCGCCTGGGCCATGGCTACACCTTC | CASSRLGHGYTF